The next 9 T cell receptor beta chains were all read from a single sample in a study of T cell changes during pregnancy in multiple sclerosis. Method: immunoSEQ multiplex PCR; TCRdb's copy keeps in-frame clones and lacks some. The sample has about 59,000 clones, about 91% seen once. Material: peripheral blood, obtained before pregnancy. The receptors derive from a female donor with multiple sclerosis, enrolled in a pregnancy study.

The genes are TRBV9 and TRBJ1-2; D uncertain. This CDR3 region has 15 residues. V was clipped by 0 bases and J by 5 bases, with 14 bases between them. CDR1 SGDLS and CDR2 YYNGEE come from the germline V gene. This chain's CDR3 is CASSVGSVSSYGYTF. The CDR3 DNA reads as TGTGCCAGCAGCGTAGGTAGCGTCAGCTCTTATGGCTACACCTTC. The full variable domain, completed using reference TRBV9 and TRBJ1-2, is DSGVTQTPKHLITATGQRVTLRCSPRSGDLSVYWYQQSLDQGLQFLIQYYNGEERAKGNILERFSAQQFPDLHSELNLSSLELGDSALYFCASSVGSVSSYGYTFGSGTRLTVV.

A single count supports this clone. V and J are TRBV30 and TRBJ2-5, with 10 bases lining up with TRBD1. With the DNA end fitting TRBJ2-7 better, the J assignment may be wrong. Germline CDR1 reads GTSNPN; CDR2 reads SVGIG (reference sequence). The CDR3 sequence is 13 residues long. The CDR3 DNA sequence: TGTGCCTGGAGTGGGGACAGGGGCCACGAGCAGTACTTC. This sequence encodes CAWSGDRGHEQYF.

The CDR3 DNA follows: TGCGCCAGCAGCCAAGATCTGGGCAACTGGAACACTGAAGCTTTCTTT. Its translation is CASSQDLGNWNTEAFF. The genes are TRBV4-1 and TRBJ1-1, with unresolved D. Deletions cut 0 bases from V and 1 base from J, with 12 bases between. Germline V gene data show CDR1 as MGHRA and CDR2 as YSYEKL. The CDR3 covers 16 residues.

The J gene is TRBJ1-2, the V gene TRBV10-3; 7 bases fit TRBD1. Per the germline V gene, CDR1 is ENHRY and CDR2 is SYGVKD. The length of the CDR3 is 12 residues. The junction had 1 base not matched to a gene; V was cut back by 6 bases and J by 3 bases. CDR3 sequence reads: CAISGTDYGYTF. CDR3 nucleotide sequence: TGTGCCATCAGCGGGACAGACTATGGCTACACCTTC.

The J gene is TRBJ2-7, the V gene TRBV29-1; the D gene is possibly TRBD2 (5 bases). CDR3 length equals 10 residues. The germline V gene has CDR1 SQVTM and CDR2 ANQGSEA. V lost 5 bases to trimming and J lost 6 bases, with 8 bases between them. The DNA for the CDR3 is TGCAGCGTTCTAGCAACCGAGCAGTACTTC. Amino acid sequence: CSVLATEQYF.

The chain recombines TRBV6-5 with TRBJ2-7; 7 bases are a match to TRBD1. In germline, CDR1 is MNHEY, CDR2 SVGAGI. CDR3 length equals 14 residues. V lost 5 bases, J lost 6 bases, and 10 bases stayed unmatched. The CDR3: CASSIRDSTSEQYF. The DNA of the CDR3 is TGTGCCAGCAGTATACGGGACAGTACCTCCGAGCAGTACTTC.

CDR3 nucleotides: TGCAGCGTTCGCGGGGAGGTAAACAATGAGCAGTTCTTC. Translated, it gives CSVRGEVNNEQFF. The chain couples TRBV29-1 to TRBJ2-1, with D possibly TRBD2 on 6 matching bases. The germline V and J ends were trimmed by 5 bases and 5 bases, with 13 bases remaining between them. CDR3 size: 13 residues. Germline V gene data show CDR1 as SQVTM and CDR2 as ANQGSEA.

This chain joins TRBV11-3 and TRBJ2-1; possible D gene TRBD2, 5 bases. The germline V gene encodes CDR1 SGHNT and CDR2 YENEEA. V was trimmed by 0 bases and J by 5 bases, leaving 14 bases between them. The CDR3 extends over 16 amino acids. CDR3 DNA sequence: TGTGCCAGCAGCTTAGATCTGGGCGGGCGGAACAATGAGCAGTTCTTC. Amino acids: CASSLDLGGRNNEQFF.

The chain is built from TRBV6-5 and TRBJ1-1; 7 bases are shared with TRBD1. Germline CDR1 MNHEY, CDR2 SVGAGI. V was pared by 6 bases and J by 7 bases, with 5 bases of the junction left unmatched. This CDR3 has 12 amino acids. CDR3 amino acids: CASSQDRLEAFF. CDR3 bases: TGTGCCAGCAGCCAGGACAGGCTTGAAGCTTTCTTT.